This T cell receptor (beta chain) comes out of a study of T cell responses to AZD1222 COVID-19 vaccine. As for the study in general: Pooled samples include second doses given at about 4 or 12 weeks.

Produced via immunoSEQ multiplex PCR; TCRdb's table is partial and in-frame only. The sample has some 150,000 clones, about 88% seen once. Comments on this clone: Its target is unknown.

Study-wide results and limits: Repertoires were obtained only post-peak T cell response.

The source of this sequence is an adult in good health. The sequenced sample was peripheral blood, obtained on day 0 of AZD1222 vaccination.

This CDR3 reads CASKPATNEKLFF. Written as DNA, the CDR3 is TGTGCCAGTAAACCAGCGACTAATGAAAAACTGTTTTTT. The genes are TRBV7-9 and TRBJ1-4; D not resolved. The CDR3 runs 13 residues. The V and J ends lost 9 bases and 2 bases respectively, with 10 bases between them. Germline V gives CDR1 SEHNR, CDR2 FQNEAQ (reference sequence).